This T cell receptor beta chain originates from a study of blood T cells in healthy people across ages. Study results and limitations: In long-lived donors, naive CD4+ cell counts and diversity exceeded those of aged donors.

Regarding this clonotype: Its antigen is as yet unknown. With a much larger clone just one base away, this may be a read error. This is likely a read error, given that the CDR3 carries no conserved phenylalanine or tryptophan at its end.

With a J-beta primer mix and a sample-barcoded 5' primer, a second PCR ran about 7 to 12 cycles. Every single cDNA molecule received a tag from a template-switch adaptor with 12 random nucleotides. One entry per CDR3 protein results from TCRdb running MiXCR on the 5' RACE reads. Of around 1.7 million distinct CDR3 sequences listed, roughly 27% were seen once; the top ten hold 6.5% to 8.5%. V trimming: 7 bases; J trimming: 6 bases; junction bases outside the gene matches: 1. Germline values: CDR1 MNHNY, CDR2 SVGAGI (reference sequence). CDR3 length equals 12 residues. The clonotype originates from a woman aged 30 to 39 in good health. V usage is TRBV6-6 and J usage is TRBJ2-3; 10 bases are shared with TRBD2. Specimen: blood. CDR3 residues: CASKLAGDTQYC. CDR3 DNA sequence: TGTGCCAGCAAACTAGCGGGGGATACGCAGTATTGT.